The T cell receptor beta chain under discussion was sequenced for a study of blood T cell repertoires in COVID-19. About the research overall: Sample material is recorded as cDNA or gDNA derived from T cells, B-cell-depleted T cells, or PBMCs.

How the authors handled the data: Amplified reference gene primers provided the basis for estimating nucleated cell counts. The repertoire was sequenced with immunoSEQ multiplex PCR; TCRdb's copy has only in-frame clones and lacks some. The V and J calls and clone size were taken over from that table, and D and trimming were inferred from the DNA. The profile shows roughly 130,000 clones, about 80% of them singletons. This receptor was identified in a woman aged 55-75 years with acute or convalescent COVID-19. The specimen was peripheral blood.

Here the CDR3 DNA reads TGTGCCAGCAGTACAGGGGCTAGTACAAGGACTTCCTACGAGCAGTACTTC. Translation gives CASSTGASTRTSYEQYF. The rearrangement joins TRBV28 to TRBJ2-7; TRBD1 aligns across 7 bases. After removal of 5 bases from V and 1 base from J, the junction contained 14 bases not matched to a gene. This CDR3 region has 17 residues. Per the germline V gene, CDR1 is MDHEN and CDR2 is SYDVKM.